Listed below are T cell receptor beta chains from one sample, sequenced in a study of response to subunit inactivated influenza vaccine. TCRdb processed the RT-PCR reads anew with MiXCR; each CDR3 protein has one entry. The repertoire consists of roughly 650,000 distinct CDR3 sequences, with 15% to 19% occurring once and the leading ten covering roughly 10%. The material was PBMCs from blood, obtained 12 days after vaccination. The receptor set was obtained from a man between 45 and 60 years old who received an inactivated influenza vaccine. Each CDR3 is given with its conserved first and last residue. The order of the fields is D gene, J gene, clone size, V gene, CDR3 protein, CDR3 DNA. The D gene is left open where the match is weak. Only part of the rows carry a size: once, few, many, or a class if the clone is expanded.

D: TRBD1
J: TRBJ2-1
size: few
V: TRBV19
CDR3: CASSNPDRVEQFF
DNA: TGTGCCAGTAGTAACCCGGACAGGGTTGAGCAGTTCTTC

D: .
J: TRBJ2-1
size: .
V: TRBV10-3
CDR3: CAISGGVGSEQFF
DNA: TGTGCCATCAGTGGGGGGGTAGGCAGCGAGCAGTTCTTC

D: TRBD2
J: TRBJ2-1
size: few
V: TRBV6-1
CDR3: CASSQTLAGGRGEQFF
DNA: TGTGCCAGCAGTCAAACTTTAGCGGGAGGGAGGGGTGAGCAGTTCTTC

D: .
J: TRBJ2-5
size: many
V: TRBV5-1
CDR3: CASSLAAGETQYF
DNA: TGCGCCAGCAGCTTGGCTGCGGGGGAGACCCAGTACTTC

D: .
J: TRBJ2-1
size: .
V: TRBV20-1
CDR3: CSARVVGRDAVNEQFF
DNA: TGCAGTGCTAGAGTGGTCGGGCGGGACGCGGTCAATGAGCAGTTCTTC

D: .
J: TRBJ1-4
size: many
V: TRBV5-1
CDR3: CASSLMGQGSEKLFF
DNA: TGCGCCAGCAGCTTGATGGGCCAGGGTTCAGAAAAACTGTTTTTT

D: .
J: TRBJ1-1
size: .
V: TRBV20-1
CDR3: CSAKGGKNTEAFF
DNA: TGCAGTGCTAAAGGGGGGAAGAACACTGAAGCTTTCTTT

D: .
J: TRBJ1-6
size: few
V: TRBV12-3/TRBV12-4
CDR3: CASSLQGPHSPLHF
DNA: TGTGCCAGCAGTTTGCAGGGACCTCACTCACCCCTCCACTTT

D: TRBD1
J: TRBJ2-3
size: .
V: TRBV7-9
CDR3: CASSLWDRASTDTQYF
DNA: TGTGCCAGCAGCTTATGGGACAGGGCCAGCACAGATACGCAGTATTTT

D: .
J: TRBJ2-5
size: few
V: TRBV11-1
CDR3: CASSTGATQETQYF
DNA: TGTGCCAGCAGCACGGGAGCCACTCAAGAGACCCAGTACTTC